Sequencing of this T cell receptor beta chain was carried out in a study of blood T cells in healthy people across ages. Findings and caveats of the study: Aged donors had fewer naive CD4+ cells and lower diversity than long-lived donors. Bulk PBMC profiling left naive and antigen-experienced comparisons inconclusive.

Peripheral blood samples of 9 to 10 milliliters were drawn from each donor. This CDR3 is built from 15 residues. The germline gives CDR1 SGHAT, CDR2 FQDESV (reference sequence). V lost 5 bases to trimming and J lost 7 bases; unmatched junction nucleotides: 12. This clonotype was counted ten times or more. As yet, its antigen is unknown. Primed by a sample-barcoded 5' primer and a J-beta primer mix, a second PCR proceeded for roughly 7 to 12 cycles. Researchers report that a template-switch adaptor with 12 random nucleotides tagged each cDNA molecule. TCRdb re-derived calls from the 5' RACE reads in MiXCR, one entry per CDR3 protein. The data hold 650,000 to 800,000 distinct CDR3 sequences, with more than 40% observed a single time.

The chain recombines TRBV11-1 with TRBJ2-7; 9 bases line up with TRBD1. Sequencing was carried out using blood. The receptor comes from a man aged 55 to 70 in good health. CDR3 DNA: TGTGCCAGCAGCGAGGGGACAGGGACTCTCTGGGAGCAGTACTTC. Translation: CASSEGTGTLWEQYF.